These 26 T cell receptor beta chains originate from one sample sequenced in a study of tumor and adjacent non-tumor tissue in lung cancer. No cell sorting was done before RNA was extracted from the tissue. The library came from three nested PCR rounds adapted from ARM-PCR protocols. MiXCR, applied by TCRdb to the multiplex PCR reads, yields one record per CDR3 protein. The table has about 90,000 distinct CDR3 sequences, 61% seen once; the top ten hold 15%. Sequencing was performed on lung tumor tissue. These receptors were taken from a man between 70 and 80 years old with non-small cell lung cancer.

This clonotype was recorded many times. CDR3 DNA: TGTGCCATCAGTGAGTCCCAGGGCTCCTACAATGAGCAGTTCTTC. As protein: CAISESQGSYNEQFF. The J gene is TRBJ2-1, the V gene TRBV10-3; tentative D call: TRBD1 (5 bases). Germline CDR1 and CDR2: ENHRY and SYGVKD. The CDR3 runs to 15 residues. V dropped 0 bases and J dropped 0 bases, with 6 bases sitting between them.

Regarding this clonotype: An end of the junction differs from the germline gene, which may be a read error. The chain joins TRBV6-6 to TRBJ1-3; weak D call: TRBD1 (5 bases). The CDR3 has 15 residues. Per germline, CDR1 MNHNY and CDR2 SVGAGI (reference sequence). For the CDR3, the DNA is TGTGCCAGCAATCCGGGACTTCGCGAGGGAAACATCATATATTTT. Residues: CASNPGLREGNIIYF.

Turning to this clonotype: The junction departs from germline at one end; a sequencing error may be responsible. V is TRBV11-2 and J is TRBJ1-3; no clear D gene. The CDR3 runs 15 residues. Germline V gene data show CDR1 as SGHAT and CDR2 as FQNNGV. CDR3 in DNA: TGTACCAGCAGCCAAGAGGCCTTCTCTGGAAACACCATATATTTT. Amino acids: CTSSQEAFSGNTIYF.

The chain carries TRBV11-2 and TRBJ2-2; 7 bases align to TRBD1. Germline V gives CDR1 SGHAT, CDR2 FQNNGV. Trimming cost V 6 bases and J 6 bases; bases outside gene matches: 13. This CDR3 is built from 16 residues. CDR3 sequence: CASSPQGMLFAGELFF. CDR3 DNA: TGTGCCAGCAGTCCACAGGGGATGTTGTTCGCCGGGGAGCTGTTTTTT.

Details on this clonotype: The CDR3 ends on some other residue instead of the conserved phenylalanine or tryptophan, so this is likely a read error. The CDR3 here is CAGSLDRGGSGYTI. As DNA, the CDR3 is TGTGCCGGCAGCTTAGATCGGGGTGGAAGTGGCTACACCATC. This rearrangement joins TRBV11-2 to TRBJ1-2; D not resolved. The germline V gene has CDR1 SGHAT and CDR2 FQNNGV. The CDR3 totals 14 residues.

This sequence joins TRBV29-1 and TRBJ2-5; possible D gene TRBD2, 5 bases. The CDR3 consists of 16 residues. The germline CDR1 and CDR2 sequences are SQVTM and ANQGSEA. CDR3 amino acids: CGIEDHERSLGETQYF. CDR3 bases: TGCGGCATTGAAGATCACGAGCGGAGCCTTGGGGAGACCCAGTACTTC.

The chain joins TRBV5-1 to TRBJ2-3, with 12 nucleotides matching TRBD2. V lost 10 bases, J lost 2 bases, and 5 bases stayed unmatched. This CDR3 spans 14 amino acids. Per the germline V gene, CDR1 is SGHRS and CDR2 is YFSETQ. The DNA of the CDR3 is TGCGCCTCCCGGACTAGCGGGAACACAGATACGCAGTATTTT. It encodes CASRTSGNTDTQYF.

Worth noting for this clonotype: A much larger clone is a single base away; this may be a read error. The chain carries TRBV5-1 and TRBJ1-1, with D perhaps TRBD1 (6 bases). This CDR3 contains 16 residues. In germline, CDR1 is SGHRS, CDR2 YFSETQ. Here the CDR3 DNA reads TGCACCAGCAGCTTGGGATTAACAGGGATGGCCACTGAAGCTTTCTTT. The encoded protein is CTSSLGLTGMATEAFF. The complete variable domain, with remaining parts taken from reference TRBV5-1 and TRBJ1-1, reads KAGVTQTPRYLIKTRGQQVTLSCSPISGHRSVSWYQQTPGQGLQFLFEYFSETQRNKGNFPGRFSGRQFSNSRSEMNVSTLELGDSALYLCTSSLGLTGMATEAFFGQGTRLTVV.

This clonotype was seen many times. The chain couples TRBV30 to TRBJ1-1, with 8 nucleotides matching TRBD1. The length of the CDR3 is 11 residues. Germline CDR1 GTSNPN, CDR2 SVGIG (reference sequence). With 4 bases clipped from V and 8 bases from J, the junction kept 3 bases outside the gene matches. CDR3 nucleotides: TGTGCCTGGAAGACAGGGGTAGAAGCTTTCTTT. This sequence encodes CAWKTGVEAFF.

In its sample, this clonotype was seen many times. The chain uses TRBV12-3 or TRBV12-4 and TRBJ1-4; D is unclear. Trimming took 5 bases from V and 10 from J, leaving 8 bases between them. This CDR3 spans 11 amino acids. The CDR3 DNA reads as TGTGCCAGCAGTCCTCGGGTAAAACTGTTTTTT. Protein product: CASSPRVKLFF.

This clonotype showed up many times. This chain uses TRBV4-1 with TRBJ1-3; TRBD1 agrees at 9 bases. There are 18 residues in the CDR3. Germline lookup yields CDR1 MGHRA and CDR2 YSYEKL. The ends lost 4 bases at V and 4 bases at J; junction bases unmatched: 14. CDR3 nucleotides: TGCGCCAGCAGCCCCCACCTAGGACAGGGGACAGCGGGAAACACCATATATTTT. As protein: CASSPHLGQGTAGNTIYF.

As for this clonotype: A much larger clonotype is one base distant, so this may be a read error. The J gene is TRBJ2-1, the V gene TRBV6-5, with D unresolved. Per germline, CDR1 MNHEY and CDR2 SVGAGI. The CDR3 loop spans 15 amino acids. Deletions cut 0 bases from V and 0 bases from J, with 6 bases between. In nucleotides, the CDR3 is TGTGCCAGCAGTTACTCTAATGGCTCCTACAATGAGCAGTTCTTC. Amino acid sequence: CASSYSNGSYNEQFF.

This clonotype was detected ten times or more. This rearrangement joins TRBV4-1 to TRBJ1-2; possibly TRBD1 for D (6 bases). CDR1 MGHRA and CDR2 YSYEKL come from the germline V gene. The CDR3 is 17 amino acids. V lost 0 bases, J lost 1 base, and 15 bases lay in between. The CDR3, as DNA: TGCGCCAGCAGCCAAGATCGGACAGTGAGTTTTAACTATGGCTACACCTTC. Translating it yields CASSQDRTVSFNYGYTF.

This clonotype was observed at least ten times. The rearrangement links TRBV12-3 or TRBV12-4 to TRBJ1-5; D possibly corresponds to TRBD1 (6 bases). CDR3 length: 17 amino acids. V lost 2 bases and J 6 bases, leaving 20 bases between the germline ends. The CDR3 nucleotides are TGTGCCAGCAGTTTAATGCGCGGGACACGGAAGTTTCAGCCCCAGCATTTT. It specifies CASSLMRGTRKFQPQHF.

The V gene is TRBV6-5, the J gene TRBJ2-3; D may be TRBD1 (6 bases). The CDR3 loop spans 14 amino acids. V was cut by 5 bases and J by 7 bases, with 16 bases left in between. Germline V lookup: CDR1 MNHEY, CDR2 SVGAGI. The CDR3 bases are TGTGCCAGCAGTAGTAACAGGGTACGAAATACGCAGTATTTT. Its protein product is CASSSNRVRNTQYF.

For this clonotype: The junction differs from germline at one of its ends, possibly a read error. The chain carries TRBV11-2 and TRBJ2-2; possibly TRBD2 for D (5 bases). The CDR3 sequence is 13 residues long. Looked up from germline, CDR1 is SGHAT and CDR2 is FQNNGV. The CDR3 reads CTSSLTNTGELFF. In DNA form, the CDR3 reads TGTACGAGCAGCTTAACGAACACCGGGGAACTGTTTTTT. The entire variable domain, with the rest obtained from reference TRBV11-2 and TRBJ2-2, is as follows: EAGVAQSPRYKIIEKRQSVAFWCNPISGHATLYWYQQILGQGPKLLIQFQNNGVVDDSQLPKDRFSAERLKGVDSTLKIQPAKLEDSAVYLCTSSLTNTGELFFGEGSRLTVL.

As concerns this clonotype: A junction end diverges from the germline sequence, so it may reflect a read error. This chain uses TRBV11-3 with TRBJ2-1; a weak D match, TRBD2 (5 bases). The CDR3 is 15 amino acids. Germline-derived CDR1 and CDR2 are SGHNT and YENEEA. This CDR3 is CASILDRGTNNAQFF. The CDR3 DNA sequence: TGTGCTAGCATCTTAGATCGGGGAACTAACAATGCGCAGTTCTTC.

The chain joins TRBV11-2 to TRBJ2-3; 7 bases match TRBD2. Germline CDR1 reads SGHAT; CDR2 reads FQNNGV. CDR3 length: 16 residues. V was pared by 5 bases and J by 1 base, with 9 bases of the junction left unmatched. The CDR3 bases are TGTGCCAGCAGCGCACAACGGGGGAGGGGCACAGATACGCAGTATTTT. Translated: CASSAQRGRGTDTQYF. The full variable domain, its missing parts supplied by reference TRBV11-2 and TRBJ2-3, is EAGVAQSPRYKIIEKRQSVAFWCNPISGHATLYWYQQILGQGPKLLIQFQNNGVVDDSQLPKDRFSAERLKGVDSTLKIQPAKLEDSAVYLCASSAQRGRGTDTQYFGPGTRLTVL.

CDR3 sequence: CASREYGNCQFF. The CDR3 nucleotides read TGTGCCAGCAGGGAGTACGGGAATTGCCAGTTCTTC. This rearrangement joins TRBV6-1 to TRBJ2-1, with a possible D match to TRBD2 (5 bases). Trimming took off 6 bases at V and 13 bases at J, with 16 bases between the two ends. The germline V gene has CDR1 MNHNS and CDR2 SASEGT. The CDR3 spans 12 residues.

V gene TRBV20-1 combines with J gene TRBJ1-2; D unresolved. The CDR3 is made up of 14 amino acids. Trimming removed 6 bases from V and 2 bases from J, with 16 bases in between. Germline CDR1 reads DFQATT; CDR2 reads SNEGSKA (reference sequence). DNA of the CDR3: TGCAGTGCCCCTGCGAGAGGACTGAACTATGGCTACACCTTC. This encodes CSAPARGLNYGYTF.

Turning to this clonotype: Given a much more abundant clone one base away, this may be a read error. This chain connects TRBV6-2 or TRBV6-3 to TRBJ1-5; D is perhaps TRBD1 (5 bases). The CDR3 has 15 residues. CDR1 MNHEY and CDR2 SVGEGT come from the germline V gene. The CDR3 DNA reads TGTGCCAGCAAAGGGGACGGCAGGACTAATCAGTCCCAGCATTTT. This sequence encodes CASKGDGRTNQSQHF.

The V call is TRBV7-9, the J call TRBJ2-5; D call uncertain. Germline V lookup: CDR1 SEHNR, CDR2 FQNEAQ (reference sequence). Trimming shortened V by 8 bases and J by 4 bases, and 5 bases separated the two germline ends. The CDR3 consists of 10 residues. CDR3 loop: CASCLETQYF. The DNA for the CDR3 is TGTGCCAGCTGCCTAGAGACCCAGTACTTC.

To note about this clonotype: The final CDR3 position lacks the conserved phenylalanine or tryptophan, pointing to a likely read error. The rearrangement joins TRBV12-3 or TRBV12-4 to TRBJ1-5; 7 bases line up with TRBD1. J was trimmed by 1 base and V by 6 bases; bases with no gene match: 6. There are 15 residues in the CDR3. The CDR3 reads CASSPGTASNQPQHI. The CDR3 nucleotides read TGTGCCAGCAGCCCCGGGACAGCCAGCAATCAGCCCCAGCATATT.

This clonotype was found many times. This chain connects TRBV29-1 to TRBJ1-2, with 7 bases aligning to TRBD1. V shed 7 bases, J shed 4 bases, and the junction held 21 bases outside the gene matches. This CDR3 region has 17 residues. Per germline, CDR1 SQVTM and CDR2 ANQGSEA. The CDR3 protein is CSADDTSMGQKAYGYTF. The CDR3 region has the DNA TGCAGCGCCGACGATACTAGCATGGGACAGAAAGCCTATGGCTACACCTTC.

This clonotype is categorized as medium-sized. The chain carries TRBV11-1 and TRBJ2-1; D gene unclear. V dropped 7 bases and J dropped 0 bases, with 13 bases sitting between them. CDR1 SGHAT and CDR2 FQDESV come from the germline V gene (reference sequence). The CDR3 contains 15 residues. DNA of the CDR3: TGTGCCAGCACATGGAACATATACTCCTACAATGAGCAGTTCTTC. Translating gives CASTWNIYSYNEQFF.

As regards this clonotype: No conserved phenylalanine or tryptophan is present at the end of the CDR3, so a read error is the likely explanation. The V gene is TRBV11-1, the J gene TRBJ1-5, with 7 bases fitting TRBD1. Germline V lookup: CDR1 SGHAT, CDR2 FQDESV (reference sequence). The CDR3 sequence is 15 residues long. V dropped 5 bases and J dropped 6; count of bases not matched to a gene: 10. CDR3 residues: CASSTHRGGTQPQHS. CDR3 sequence (DNA): TGTGCCAGCAGCACCCACAGGGGAGGCACTCAGCCCCAGCATTCT.